This T cell receptor beta chain comes out of a study of shared clonotypes between healthy human individuals. Here immunoSEQ multiplex PCR was the method, and the copy in TCRdb shows in-frame clones only, minus some. The sample includes approximately 1.5 million clones, around 98.5% of them seen just once. The sequence was obtained from a man aged 25-45 years in good health. The source material was naive CD4+ T cells sorted from blood. Subset here: CD45RA+ positively selected.

In nucleotides, the CDR3 is TGTGCCACCAGCAGAGGGACAGGAAATGAAAAACTGTTTTTT. Translating gives CATSRGTGNEKLFF. This chain joins TRBV15 and TRBJ1-4, with 7 bases identical to TRBD1. Germline V gene lookup returns CDR1 LNHNV and CDR2 YYDKDF (reference sequence). The CDR3 sequence is 14 residues long. V shed 1 base and J 5 bases; nucleotides not matched to a gene: 1.